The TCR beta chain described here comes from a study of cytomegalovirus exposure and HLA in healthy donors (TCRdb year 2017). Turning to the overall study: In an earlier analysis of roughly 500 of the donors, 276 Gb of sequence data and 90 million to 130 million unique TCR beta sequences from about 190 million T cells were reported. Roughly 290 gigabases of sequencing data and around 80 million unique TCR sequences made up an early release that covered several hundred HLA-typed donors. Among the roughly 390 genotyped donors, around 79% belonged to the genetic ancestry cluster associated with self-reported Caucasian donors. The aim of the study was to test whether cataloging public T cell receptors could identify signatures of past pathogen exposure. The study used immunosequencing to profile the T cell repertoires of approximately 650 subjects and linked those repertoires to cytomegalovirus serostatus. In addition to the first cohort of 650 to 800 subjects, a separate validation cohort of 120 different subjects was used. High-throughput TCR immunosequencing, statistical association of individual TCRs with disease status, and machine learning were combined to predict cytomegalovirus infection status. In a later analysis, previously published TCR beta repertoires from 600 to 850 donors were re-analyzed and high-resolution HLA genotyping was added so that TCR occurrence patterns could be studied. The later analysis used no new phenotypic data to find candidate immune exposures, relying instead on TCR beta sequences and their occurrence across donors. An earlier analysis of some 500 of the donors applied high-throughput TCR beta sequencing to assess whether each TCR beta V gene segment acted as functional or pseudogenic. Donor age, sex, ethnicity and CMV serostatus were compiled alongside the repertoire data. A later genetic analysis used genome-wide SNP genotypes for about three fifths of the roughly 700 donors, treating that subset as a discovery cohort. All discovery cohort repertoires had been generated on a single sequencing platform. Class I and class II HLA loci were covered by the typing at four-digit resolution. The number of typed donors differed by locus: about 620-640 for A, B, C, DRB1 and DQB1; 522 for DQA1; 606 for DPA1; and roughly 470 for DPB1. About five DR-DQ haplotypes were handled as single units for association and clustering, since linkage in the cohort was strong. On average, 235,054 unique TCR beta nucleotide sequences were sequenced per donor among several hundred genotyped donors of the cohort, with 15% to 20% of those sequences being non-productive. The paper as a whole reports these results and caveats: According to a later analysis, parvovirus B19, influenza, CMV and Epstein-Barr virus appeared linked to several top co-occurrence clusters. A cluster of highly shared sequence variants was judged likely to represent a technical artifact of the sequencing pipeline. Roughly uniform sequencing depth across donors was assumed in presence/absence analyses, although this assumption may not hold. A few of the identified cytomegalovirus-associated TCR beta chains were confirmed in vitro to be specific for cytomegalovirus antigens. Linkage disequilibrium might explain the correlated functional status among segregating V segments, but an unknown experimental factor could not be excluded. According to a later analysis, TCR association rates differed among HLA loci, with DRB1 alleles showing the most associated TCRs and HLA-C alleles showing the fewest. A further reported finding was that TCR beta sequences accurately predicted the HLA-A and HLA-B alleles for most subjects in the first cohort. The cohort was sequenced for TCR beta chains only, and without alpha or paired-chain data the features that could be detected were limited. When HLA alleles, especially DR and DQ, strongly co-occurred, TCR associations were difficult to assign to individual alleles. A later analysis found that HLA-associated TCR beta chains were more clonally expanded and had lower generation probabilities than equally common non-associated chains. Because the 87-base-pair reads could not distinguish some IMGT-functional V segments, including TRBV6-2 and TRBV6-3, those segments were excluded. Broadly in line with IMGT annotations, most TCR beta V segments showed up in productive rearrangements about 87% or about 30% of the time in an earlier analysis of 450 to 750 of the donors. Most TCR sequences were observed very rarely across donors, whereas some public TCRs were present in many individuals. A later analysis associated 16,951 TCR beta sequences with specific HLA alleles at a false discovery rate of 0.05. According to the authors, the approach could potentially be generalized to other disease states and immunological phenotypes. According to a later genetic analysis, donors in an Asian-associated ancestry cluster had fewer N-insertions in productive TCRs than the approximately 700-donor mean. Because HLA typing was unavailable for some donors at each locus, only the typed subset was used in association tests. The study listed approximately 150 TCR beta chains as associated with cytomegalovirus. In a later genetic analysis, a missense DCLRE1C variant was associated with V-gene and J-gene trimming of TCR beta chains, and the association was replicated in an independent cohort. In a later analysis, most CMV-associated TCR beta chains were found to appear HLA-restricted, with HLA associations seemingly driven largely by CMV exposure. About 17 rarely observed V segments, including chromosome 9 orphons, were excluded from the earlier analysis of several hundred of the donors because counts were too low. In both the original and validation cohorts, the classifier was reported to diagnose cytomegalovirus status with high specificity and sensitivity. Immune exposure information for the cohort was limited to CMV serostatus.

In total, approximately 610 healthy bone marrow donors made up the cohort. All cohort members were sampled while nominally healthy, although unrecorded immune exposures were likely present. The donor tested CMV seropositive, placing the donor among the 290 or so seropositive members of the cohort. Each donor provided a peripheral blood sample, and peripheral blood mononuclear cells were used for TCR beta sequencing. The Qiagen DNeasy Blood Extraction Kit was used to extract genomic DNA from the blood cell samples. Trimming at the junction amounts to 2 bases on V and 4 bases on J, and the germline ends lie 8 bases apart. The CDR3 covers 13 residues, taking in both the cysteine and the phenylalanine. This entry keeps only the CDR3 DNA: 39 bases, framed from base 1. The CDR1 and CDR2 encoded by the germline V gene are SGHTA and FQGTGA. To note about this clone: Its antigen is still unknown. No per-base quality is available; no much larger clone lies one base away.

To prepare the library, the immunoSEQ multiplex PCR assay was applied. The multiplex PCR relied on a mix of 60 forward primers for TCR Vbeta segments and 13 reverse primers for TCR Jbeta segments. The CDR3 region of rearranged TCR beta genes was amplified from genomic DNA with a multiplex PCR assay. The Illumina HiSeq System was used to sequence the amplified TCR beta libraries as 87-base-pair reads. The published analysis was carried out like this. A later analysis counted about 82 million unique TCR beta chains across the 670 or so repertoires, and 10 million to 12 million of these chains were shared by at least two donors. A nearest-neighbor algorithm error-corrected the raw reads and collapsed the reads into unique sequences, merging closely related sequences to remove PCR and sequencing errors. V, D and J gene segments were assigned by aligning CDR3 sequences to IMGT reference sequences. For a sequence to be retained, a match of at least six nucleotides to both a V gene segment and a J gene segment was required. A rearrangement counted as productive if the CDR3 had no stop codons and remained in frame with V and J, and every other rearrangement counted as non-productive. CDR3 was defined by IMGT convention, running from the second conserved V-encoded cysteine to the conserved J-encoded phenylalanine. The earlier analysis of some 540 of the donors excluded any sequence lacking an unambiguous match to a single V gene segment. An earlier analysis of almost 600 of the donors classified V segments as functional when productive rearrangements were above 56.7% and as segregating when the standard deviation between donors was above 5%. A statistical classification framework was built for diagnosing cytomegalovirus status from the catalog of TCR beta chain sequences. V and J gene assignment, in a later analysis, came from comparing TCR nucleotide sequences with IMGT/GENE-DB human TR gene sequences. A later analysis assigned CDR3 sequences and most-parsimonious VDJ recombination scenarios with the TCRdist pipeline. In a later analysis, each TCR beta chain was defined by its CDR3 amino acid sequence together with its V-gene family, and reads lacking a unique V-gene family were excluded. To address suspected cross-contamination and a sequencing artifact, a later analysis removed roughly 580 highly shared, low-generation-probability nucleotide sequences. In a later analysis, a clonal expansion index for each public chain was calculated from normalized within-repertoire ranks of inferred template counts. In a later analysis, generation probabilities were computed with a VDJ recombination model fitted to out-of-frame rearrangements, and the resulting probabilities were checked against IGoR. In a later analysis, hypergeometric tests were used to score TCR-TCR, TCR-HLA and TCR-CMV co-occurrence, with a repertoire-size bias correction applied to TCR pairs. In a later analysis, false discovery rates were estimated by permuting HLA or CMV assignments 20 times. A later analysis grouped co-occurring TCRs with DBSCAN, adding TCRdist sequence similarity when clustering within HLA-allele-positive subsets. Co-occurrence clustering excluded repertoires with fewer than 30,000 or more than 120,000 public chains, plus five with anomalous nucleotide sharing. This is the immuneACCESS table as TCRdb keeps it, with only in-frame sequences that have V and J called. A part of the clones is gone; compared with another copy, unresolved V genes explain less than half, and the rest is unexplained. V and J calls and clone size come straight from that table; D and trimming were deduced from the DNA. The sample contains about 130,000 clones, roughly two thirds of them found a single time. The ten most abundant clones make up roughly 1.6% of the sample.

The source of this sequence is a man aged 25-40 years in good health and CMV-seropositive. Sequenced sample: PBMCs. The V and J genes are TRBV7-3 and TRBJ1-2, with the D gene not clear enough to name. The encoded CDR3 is CASSLSGGYGYTF. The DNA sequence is TGTGCCAGCAGCTTATCGGGTGGCTATGGCTACACCTTC. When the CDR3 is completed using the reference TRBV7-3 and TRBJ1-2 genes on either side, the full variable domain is GAGVSQTPSNKVTEKGKYVELRCDPISGHTALYWYRQSLGQGPEFLIYFQGTGAADDSGLPNDRFFAVRPEGSVSTLKIQRTERGDSAVYLCASSLSGGYGYTFGSGTRLTVV.